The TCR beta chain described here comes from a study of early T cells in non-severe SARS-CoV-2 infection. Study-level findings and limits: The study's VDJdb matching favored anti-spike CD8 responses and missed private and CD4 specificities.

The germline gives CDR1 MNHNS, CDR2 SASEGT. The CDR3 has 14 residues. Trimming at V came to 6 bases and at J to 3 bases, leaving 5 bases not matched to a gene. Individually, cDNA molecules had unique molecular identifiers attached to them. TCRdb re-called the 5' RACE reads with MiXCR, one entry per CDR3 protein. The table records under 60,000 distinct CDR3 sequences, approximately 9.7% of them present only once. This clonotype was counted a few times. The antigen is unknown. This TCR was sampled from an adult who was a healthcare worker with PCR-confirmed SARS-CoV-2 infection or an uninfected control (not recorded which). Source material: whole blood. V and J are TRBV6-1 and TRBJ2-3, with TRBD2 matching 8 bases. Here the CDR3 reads CASSGGAVTDTQYF. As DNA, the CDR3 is TGTGCCAGCAGCGGGGGGGCGGTAACAGATACGCAGTATTTT.